This record concerns one T cell receptor beta chain sequence. As yet, its antigen is unknown. PCR was performed a second time for 7 to 11 cycles using a sample-barcoded 5' primer and a J-beta primer mix. Each cDNA molecule was tagged by a template-switch adaptor with 12 random nucleotides. One entry per CDR3 protein, called by TCRdb with MiXCR from the 5' RACE reads. The table has around 1,900,000 distinct CDR3 sequences, around 42% seen once; the top ten hold around 23%. This sample stems from a study of blood T cells in healthy people across ages. Study context: Capturing about one barcoded beta molecule per two T cells was achieved by template switching. Findings of the study overall: The study found more naive CD4+ cells and higher diversity in long-lived than aged donors. With age, beta diversity per million T cells declined roughly linearly, significantly by approximately 41.

V lost 1 base to trimming and J lost 0 bases; unmatched junction nucleotides: 4. The CDR3 is made up of 18 amino acids. Germline CDR1 and CDR2: SGHKS and YYEKEE (reference sequence). This receptor was taken from a human donor in good health. The chain uses TRBV5-5 and TRBJ2-1; 13 bases align to TRBD2. Input material: blood. In DNA, the CDR3 is TGTGCCAGCAGCTTGATACTAGCGGGGGGGAGCTCCTACAATGAGCAGTTCTTC. Amino acids: CASSLILAGGSSYNEQFF. The variable domain in full, with the rest retrieved from reference TRBV5-5 and TRBJ2-1, is DAGVTQSPTHLIKTRGQQVTLRCSPISGHKSVSWYQQVLGQGPQFIFQYYEKEERGRGNFPDRFSARQFPNYSSELNVNALLLGDSALYLCASSLILAGGSSYNEQFFGPGTRLTVL.